The present entry profiles one TCR beta chain with its context. The data originate from a study of shared clonotypes between healthy human individuals. Study-level background: CD4 naive and memory got three plates each, CD8 naive two, CD8 memory one.

Measured with immunoSEQ multiplex PCR; TCRdb has only the in-frame clones, and not every one. The sample yields about 2.4 million clones, 90% to 95% seen once. The receptor comes from a man aged 18-30 years in good health. Some clones in this sample may be carry-over from other donors' samples. Material: naive CD4+ T cells from PBMCs. Specified subset: CD45RA+ positively selected.

CDR3 residues: CASRKQGDEQYF. The CDR3 nucleotides are TGTGCCAGCAGAAAACAGGGGGACGAGCAGTACTTC. The chain recombines TRBV2 with TRBJ2-7, with 8 bases matching TRBD1. In germline, CDR1 is SNHLY, CDR2 FYNNEI. CDR3 size: 12 residues. V dropped 6 bases and J dropped 5; count of bases not matched to a gene: 3.